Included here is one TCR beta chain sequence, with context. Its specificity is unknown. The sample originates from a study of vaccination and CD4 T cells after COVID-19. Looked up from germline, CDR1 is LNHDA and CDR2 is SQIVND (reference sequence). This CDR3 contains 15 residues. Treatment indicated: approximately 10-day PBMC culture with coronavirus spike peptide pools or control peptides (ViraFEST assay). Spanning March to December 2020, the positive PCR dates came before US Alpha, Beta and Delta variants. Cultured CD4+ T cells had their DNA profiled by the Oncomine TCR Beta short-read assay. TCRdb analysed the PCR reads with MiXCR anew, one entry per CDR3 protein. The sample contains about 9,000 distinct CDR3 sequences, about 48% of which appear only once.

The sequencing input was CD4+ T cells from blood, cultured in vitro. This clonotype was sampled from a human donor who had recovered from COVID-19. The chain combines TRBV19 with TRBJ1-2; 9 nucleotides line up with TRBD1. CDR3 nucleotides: TGTGCGGTGACAGAGGGACAGGGCCGGAACTATGGCTACACCTTC. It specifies CAVTEGQGRNYGYTF.